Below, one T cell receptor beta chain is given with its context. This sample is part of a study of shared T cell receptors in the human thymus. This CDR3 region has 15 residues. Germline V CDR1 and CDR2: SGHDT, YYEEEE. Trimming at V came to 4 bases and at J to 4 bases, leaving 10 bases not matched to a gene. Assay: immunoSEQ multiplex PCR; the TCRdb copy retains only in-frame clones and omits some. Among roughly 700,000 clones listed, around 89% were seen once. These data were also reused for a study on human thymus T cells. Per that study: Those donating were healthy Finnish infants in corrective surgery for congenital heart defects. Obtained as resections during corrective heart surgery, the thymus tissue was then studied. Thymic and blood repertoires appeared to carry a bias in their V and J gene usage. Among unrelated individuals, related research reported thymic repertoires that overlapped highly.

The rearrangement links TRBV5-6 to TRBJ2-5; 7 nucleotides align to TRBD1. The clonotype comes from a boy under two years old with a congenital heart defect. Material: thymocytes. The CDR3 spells CASSARDRQGETQYF. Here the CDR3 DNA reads TGTGCCAGCAGCGCCCGGGACAGACAGGGAGAGACCCAGTACTTC.